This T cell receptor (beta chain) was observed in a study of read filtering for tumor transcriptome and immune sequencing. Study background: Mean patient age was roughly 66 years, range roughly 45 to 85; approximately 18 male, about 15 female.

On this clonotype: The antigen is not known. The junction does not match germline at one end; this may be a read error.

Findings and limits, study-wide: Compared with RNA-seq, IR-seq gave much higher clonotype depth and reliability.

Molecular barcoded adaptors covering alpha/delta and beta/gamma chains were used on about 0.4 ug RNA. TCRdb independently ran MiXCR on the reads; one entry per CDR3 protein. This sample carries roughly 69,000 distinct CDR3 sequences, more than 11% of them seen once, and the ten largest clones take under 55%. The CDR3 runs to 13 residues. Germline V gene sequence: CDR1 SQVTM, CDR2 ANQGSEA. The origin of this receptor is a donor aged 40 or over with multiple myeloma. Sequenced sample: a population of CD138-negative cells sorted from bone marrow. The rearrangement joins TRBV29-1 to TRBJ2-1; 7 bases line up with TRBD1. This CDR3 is CSVEGGLYNEQFF. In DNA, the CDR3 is TGCAGCGTAGAAGGGGGCCTCTACAATGAGCAGTTCTTC.